This record covers a single T cell receptor beta chain. Its antigen is undetermined. The data were taken from a study of CD8+ T cells in alopecia areata. About the research overall: Treated patients were given oral tofacitinib, which was dosed at 5 to 10 mg twice daily. Affected scalp percentage set treated patients' severity scores.

Treatment meaning: oral pan-JAK inhibitor, 5-10 mg twice daily. Sequencing templates came from extracted RNA that was reverse transcribed into cDNA. Only in-frame clones appear in the TCRdb table, and some are missing; sequencing was by immunoSEQ multiplex PCR. The sample includes 200,000 to 250,000 clones, roughly two fifths of them seen just once. CDR1 is KGHSH, CDR2 LQKENI, per germline. The CDR3 length is 13 residues. V was cut by 8 bases and J by 8 bases, with 16 bases left in between. Regarding the study as a whole: Lesional scalp exceeded normal scalp in clonality, especially in alopecia totalis/universalis.

The V and J genes are TRBV18 and TRBJ1-3; D remains ambiguous. Sample: CD4+ T cells sorted from blood, taken at approximately week 30, from a patient treated with tofacitinib. This clonotype was obtained from a human donor with alopecia areata. CDR3 region: CASRDLRLDTIYF. CDR3 coding DNA: TGTGCCAGCCGGGATCTAAGGTTGGACACCATATATTTT. Full variable domain (rest looked up from reference TRBV18 and TRBJ1-3): NAGVMQNPRHLVRRRGQEARLRCSPMKGHSHVYWYRQLPEEGLKFMVYLQKENIIDESGMPKERFSAEFPKEGPSILRIQQVVRGDSAAYFCASRDLRLDTIYFGEGSWLTVV.